The clone carrying this TCR beta chain showed up just once. As yet, its antigen is unknown. The data stem from a study of Ad26.COV2.S vaccination and SARS-CoV-2 variants. Overall study: Administration of Ad26.COV2.S was intramuscular, either once or twice 56 days apart.

The germline gives CDR1 LGHNA, CDR2 YNFKEQ. Trimming cost V 4 bases and J 3 bases, with 15 bases left between them. CDR3 length equals 15 residues. Assay used: immunoSEQ multiplex PCR; TCRdb lists only in-frame clones, some missing. The table has 300,000 to 350,000 clones, around 83% seen once. Study findings and constraints: Non-spike TCR breadth showed similarity between vaccine and placebo recipients. Post-vaccination breadth of spike-specific CD8+ and CD4+ T cell responses was reportedly substantial.

Specified treatment: roughly 20 received Ad26.COV2.S at low or high dose, single or two shots; five or six received placebo; per-sample allocation not given. Collection of the samples took place on day 63 after the first injection of vaccine or placebo. The vaccine antigen was prefusion-stabilized Wuhan SARS-CoV-2 spike. The sequenced sample was peripheral blood, obtained in a trial of Ad26.COV2.S vaccine versus placebo. The sequence came from a person aged 18 to 59 who received the Ad26.COV2.S COVID-19 vaccine or a placebo. The chain joins TRBV4-2 to TRBJ1-1; TRBD1 might be the D (5 bases). The CDR3 reads CASSPWGPRHTEAFF. Here the CDR3 DNA reads TGTGCCAGCAGCCCCTGGGGCCCACGGCACACTGAAGCTTTCTTT.